This TCR beta chain was profiled in a study of T cells in Graves' hyperthyroidism and ophthalmopathy. Study results and limitations: The model identified upcoming ophthalmopathy a median approximately six months ahead of onset.

Ten or more counts support this clonotype. Its antigen is unidentified. Extraction of PBMCs used 9 to 10 ml of fresh peripheral blood. The CDR3 regions of TCR beta were amplified from RNA transcripts. Researchers ran a first-round RT-PCR on the TCR CDR3 using the HTBI primer set. TCRdb independently ran MiXCR on the multiplex PCR reads; one entry per CDR3 protein. Of around 290,000 distinct CDR3 sequences listed, more than 15% were seen once; the top ten hold over 45%. There are 17 residues in the CDR3. V dropped 4 bases and J dropped 5 bases, with 20 bases sitting between them. The gene calls are TRBV12-3 or TRBV12-4 and TRBJ1-4; the D is unclear. The source is an older woman with Graves' ophthalmopathy. Sample: blood. Here the CDR3 reads CASSWFSNREKNEKLFF. CDR3 sequence (DNA): TGTGCCAGCAGTTGGTTCTCCAACCGGGAAAAAAATGAAAAACTGTTTTTT.